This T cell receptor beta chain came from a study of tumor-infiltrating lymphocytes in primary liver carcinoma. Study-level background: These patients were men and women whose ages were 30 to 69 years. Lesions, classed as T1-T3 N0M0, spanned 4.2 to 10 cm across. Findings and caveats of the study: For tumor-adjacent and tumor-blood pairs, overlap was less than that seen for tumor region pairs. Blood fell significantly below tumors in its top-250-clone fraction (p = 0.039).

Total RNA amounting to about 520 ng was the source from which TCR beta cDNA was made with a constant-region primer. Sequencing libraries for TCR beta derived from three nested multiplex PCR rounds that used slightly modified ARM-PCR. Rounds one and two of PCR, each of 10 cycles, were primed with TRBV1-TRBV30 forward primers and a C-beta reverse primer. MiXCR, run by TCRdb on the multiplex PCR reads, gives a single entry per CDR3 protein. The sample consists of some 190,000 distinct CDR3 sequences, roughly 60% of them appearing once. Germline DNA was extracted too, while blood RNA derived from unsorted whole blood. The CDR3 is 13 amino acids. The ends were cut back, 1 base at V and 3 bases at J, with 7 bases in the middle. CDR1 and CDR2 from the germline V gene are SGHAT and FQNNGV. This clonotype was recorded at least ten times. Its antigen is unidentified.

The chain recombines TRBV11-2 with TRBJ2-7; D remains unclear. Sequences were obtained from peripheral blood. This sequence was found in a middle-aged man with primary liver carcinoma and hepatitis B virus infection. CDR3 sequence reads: CASSLGWDYEQYF. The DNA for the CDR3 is TGTGCCAGCAGCTTAGGATGGGACTACGAGCAGTACTTC.